Below are 14 T cell receptor beta chains sequenced from a single sample in a study of blood T cell repertoires in COVID-19 (dated by TCRdb to 2020 to 2022). The library was obtained by the immunoSEQ multiplex PCR assay. TCRdb limited this immuneACCESS table to in-frame rearrangements with V and J called. A share of clones is missing; checked studies link under half to unresolved V genes, and the rest is unexplained. The sample profile shows about 120,000 clones; roughly 80% of them were found once. Over 6.5% of the sample comes from the top ten. Sequencing was done on a sample of peripheral blood. All receptors derive from a human donor in a cohort sampled during active COVID-19.

The chain uses TRBV5-4 and TRBJ2-7; 9 nucleotides agree with TRBD2. The V gene end was trimmed by 3 bases and the J gene end by 2 bases; junction bases not matched to a gene: 9. This CDR3 has 16 amino acids. The V gene's germline CDR1 is SGHNT and CDR2 YYREEE (reference sequence). CDR3 coding DNA: TGTGCCAGCAGCTACCTTGGCGGGAGGGGCGCCTACGAGCAGTACTTC. Its translation: CASSYLGGRGAYEQYF.

J is TRBJ2-7 and V is TRBV19; TRBD2 aligns across 11 bases. This CDR3 has 15 residues. V lost 3 bases to trimming and J lost 5 bases; unmatched junction nucleotides: 6. Germline CDR1 is LNHDA and CDR2 is SQIVND (reference sequence). CDR3 DNA sequence: TGTGCCAGTAGTATGGCACTAGCGGGAGTGGACGAGCAGTACTTC. Translation gives CASSMALAGVDEQYF.

V gene TRBV3-1 (or the pseudogene TRBV3-2) combines with J gene TRBJ2-7; 7 bases align to TRBD2. The germline V gene has CDR1 LGHDT and CDR2 YNNKEL (reference sequence). The CDR3 contains 16 residues. Germline trimming cut 3 bases from V and 5 bases from J; bases unmatched to any gene: 13. The CDR3 DNA follows: TGTGCCAGCAGCCAGACCGGGGGAGGGACCCTCGACGAGCAGTACTTC. This gives the protein CASSQTGGGTLDEQYF.

The rearrangement uses TRBV6-2 or TRBV6-3 and TRBJ2-7, with 8 bases lining up with TRBD2. This CDR3 is built from 16 residues. Looked up from germline, CDR1 is MNHEY and CDR2 is SVGEGT. The J segment lost 4 bases and the V segment lost 5 bases, leaving 13 bases of the junction unmatched. CDR3 sequence reads: CASSTVASGSMYEQYF. The CDR3 coding sequence is TGTGCCAGCAGTACTGTGGCCAGCGGGAGTATGTACGAGCAGTACTTC.

The chain carries TRBV6-5 and TRBJ2-7; TRBD1 aligns across 7 bases. The V and J ends lost 4 bases and 2 bases, in that order; junction bases with no gene match: 5. This CDR3 has 14 amino acids. The V gene's germline CDR1 is MNHEY and CDR2 SVGAGI. CDR3 in amino acids: CASSSQGRPYEQYF. Written as DNA, the CDR3 is TGTGCCAGCAGTTCACAGGGGCGACCCTACGAGCAGTACTTC.

This clone came up a few times. J is TRBJ1-1 and V is TRBV28; the D is unclear. The V and J ends lost 1 base and 8 bases respectively, with 8 bases between them. The CDR3 runs 12 residues. Germline CDR1 is MDHEN and CDR2 is SYDVKM. The CDR3: CASSLSGREAFF. The CDR3, as DNA: TGTGCCAGCAGTTTATCCGGCAGGGAAGCTTTCTTT.

J is TRBJ1-2 and V is TRBV29-1; no clear D. V was trimmed by 5 bases and J by 0 bases, leaving 4 bases between them. CDR1 and CDR2 from the germline V gene are SQVTM and ANQGSEA. The CDR3 has 11 amino acids. The CDR3 sequence is CSVITNYGYTF. The CDR3 bases are TGCAGCGTTATTACTAACTATGGCTACACCTTC. Filled out from reference TRBV29-1 and TRBJ1-2, the complete variable domain reads SAVISQKPSRDICQRGTSLTIQCQVDSQVTMMFWYRQQPGQSLTLIATANQGSEATYESGFVIDKFPISRPNLTFSTLTVSNMSPEDSSIYLCSVITNYGYTFGSGTRLTVV.

The CDR3: CATRAMMTGGYTF. For the CDR3, the DNA is TGTGCCACCCGTGCGATGATGACAGGGGGCTACACCTTC. This chain links TRBV15 with TRBJ1-2, with TRBD1 matching 7 bases. CDR1 LNHNV and CDR2 YYDKDF come from the germline V gene (reference sequence). With 8 bases clipped from V and 8 bases from J, the junction kept 11 bases outside the gene matches. The CDR3 loop spans 13 amino acids.

V gene TRBV15 combines with J gene TRBJ1-6; D is possibly TRBD1 (5 bases). V was trimmed by 6 bases and J by 11 bases, leaving 14 bases between them. Germline-derived CDR1 and CDR2 are LNHNV and YYDKDF (reference sequence). There are 13 residues in the CDR3. The chain's CDR3 is CATRWGGGTPLHF. CDR3 DNA: TGTGCCACCAGATGGGGGGGAGGGACACCCCTCCACTTT. The whole variable domain, remainder taken from reference TRBV15 and TRBJ1-6, is DAMVIQNPRYQVTQFGKPVTLSCSQTLNHNVMYWYQQKSSQAPKLLFHYYDKDFNNEADTPDNFQSRRPNTSFCFLDIRSPGLGDTAMYLCATRWGGGTPLHFGNGTRLTVT.

The rearrangement uses TRBV19 and TRBJ2-7; TRBD2 aligns across 7 bases. CDR3 length: 16 amino acids. J lost 2 bases, V lost 6 bases, and 13 bases had no gene match. Germline CDR1 and CDR2: LNHDA and SQIVND (reference sequence). The CDR3 DNA follows: TGTGCCAGTAGCCCTTTTGGGGGGGAGGTCACCTACGAGCAGTACTTC. As protein: CASSPFGGEVTYEQYF.

This rearrangement joins TRBV2 to TRBJ1-2, with unresolved D. This CDR3 comprises 13 residues. The germline V and J ends were trimmed by 0 bases and 8 bases, with 10 bases remaining between them. The germline V gene has CDR1 SNHLY and CDR2 FYNNEI. CDR3 protein: CASSEALRLGYTF. CDR3 nucleotide sequence: TGTGCCAGCAGTGAAGCGCTTCGACTAGGCTACACCTTC.

The J gene is TRBJ1-6, the V gene TRBV5-1; D unresolved. Trimming cost V 1 base and J 10 bases, with 15 bases left between them. CDR1 SGHRS and CDR2 YFSETQ come from the germline V gene. The CDR3 runs 15 residues. Here the CDR3 reads CASSLKSTGGSPLHF. The CDR3 coding sequence is TGCGCCAGCAGCTTGAAGAGCACGGGTGGCTCACCCCTCCACTTT.

The J gene is TRBJ1-2, the V gene TRBV27, with 8 bases aligning to TRBD1. V shed 2 bases and J 4 bases; nucleotides not matched to a gene: 6. In germline, CDR1 is MNHEY, CDR2 SMNVEV (reference sequence). This CDR3 has 15 amino acids. The CDR3 region has the DNA TGTGCCAGCAGTTTAGCGCCAGGGGGCGGCTATGGCTACACCTTC. Residues: CASSLAPGGGYGYTF.

The gene calls are TRBV6-5 and TRBJ1-1; possibly TRBD1 for D (6 bases). V was trimmed by 10 bases and J by 0 bases, leaving 15 bases between them. The CDR3 consists of 14 residues. CDR1 is MNHEY and CDR2 is SVGAGI in the germline V gene. The CDR3 nucleotides are TGTGCCACCTTAGGCACAGGGATGAACACTGAAGCTTTCTTT. This sequence encodes CATLGTGMNTEAFF.